This T cell receptor beta chain was profiled in a study of Tregs in tolerant kidney transplant recipients. Study-wide context: Sorting of CD4+CD25+CD127- cells followed roughly 3-day belatacept mixed lymphocyte reactions, sometimes with roughly 5-day graft donor restimulation.

Data came from immunoSEQ multiplex PCR; TCRdb stores just in-frame clones and leaves some out. The sample shows tens of thousands of clones, about 95% of them seen only once. As concerns this clone: Its antigen is currently unknown.

Trimming shortened V by 5 bases and J by 4 bases, and 17 bases separated the two germline ends. Germline assignment: CDR1 GTSNPN and CDR2 SVGIG (reference sequence). The CDR3 sequence is 14 residues long. The material sequenced was Tregs from blood cultured with allogeneic cells. This TCR was sampled from a human donor in good health. This chain uses TRBV30 with TRBJ1-2, with D perhaps TRBD1 (5 bases). DNA of the CDR3: TGTGCCTGGGGTCGGGACTGGACCCCCTATGGCTACACCTTC. Amino acids: CAWGRDWTPYGYTF.